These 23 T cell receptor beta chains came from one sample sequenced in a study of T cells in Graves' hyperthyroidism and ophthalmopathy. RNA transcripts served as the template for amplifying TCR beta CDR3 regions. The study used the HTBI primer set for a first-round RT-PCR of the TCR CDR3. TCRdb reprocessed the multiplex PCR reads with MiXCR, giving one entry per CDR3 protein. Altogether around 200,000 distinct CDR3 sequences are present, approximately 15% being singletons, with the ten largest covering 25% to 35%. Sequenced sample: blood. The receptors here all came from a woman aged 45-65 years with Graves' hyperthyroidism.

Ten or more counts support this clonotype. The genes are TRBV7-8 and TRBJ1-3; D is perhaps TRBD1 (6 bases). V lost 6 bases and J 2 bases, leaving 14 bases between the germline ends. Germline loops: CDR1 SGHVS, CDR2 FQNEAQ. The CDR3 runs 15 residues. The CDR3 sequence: CASRAGQTAGNTIYF. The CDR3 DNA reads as TGTGCCAGCAGGGCCGGACAGACAGCTGGAAACACCATATATTTT.

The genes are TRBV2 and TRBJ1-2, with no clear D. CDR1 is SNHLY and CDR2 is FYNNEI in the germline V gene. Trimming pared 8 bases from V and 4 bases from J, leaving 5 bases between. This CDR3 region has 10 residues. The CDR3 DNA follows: TGTGCCAGCTGGGGCTATGGCTACACCTTC. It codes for CASWGYGYTF.

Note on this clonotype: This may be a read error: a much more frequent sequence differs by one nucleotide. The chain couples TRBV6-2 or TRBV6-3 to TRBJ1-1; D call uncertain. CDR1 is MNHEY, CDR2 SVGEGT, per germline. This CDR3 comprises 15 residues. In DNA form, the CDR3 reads TGTGCCTGCAGTGGTCAAGGACCCATGGGCACTGAAGCTTTCTTT. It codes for CACSGQGPMGTEAFF.

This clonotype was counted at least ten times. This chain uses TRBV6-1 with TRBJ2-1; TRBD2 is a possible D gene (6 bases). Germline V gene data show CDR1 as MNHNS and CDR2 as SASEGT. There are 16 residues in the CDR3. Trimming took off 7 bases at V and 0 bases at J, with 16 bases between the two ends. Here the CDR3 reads CASNLKRVSSYNEQFF. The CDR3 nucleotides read TGTGCCAGCAACCTCAAGCGGGTAAGCTCCTACAATGAGCAGTTCTTC.

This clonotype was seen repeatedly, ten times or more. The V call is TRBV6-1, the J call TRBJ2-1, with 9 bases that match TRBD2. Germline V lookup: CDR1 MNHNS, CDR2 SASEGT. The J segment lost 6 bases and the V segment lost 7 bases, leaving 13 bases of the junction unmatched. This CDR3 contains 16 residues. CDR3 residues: CASTLLGAGGLNEQFF. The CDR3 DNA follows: TGTGCCAGCACTCTGTTAGGGGCGGGGGGGCTCAATGAGCAGTTCTTC.

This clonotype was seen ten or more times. The CDR3 region has the DNA TGTGCCAATTGGGCCCCTGGAAATGAGCAGTTCTTC. Amino acid sequence: CANWAPGNEQFF. V and J are TRBV7-2 and TRBJ2-1; D unresolved. The CDR3 runs to 12 residues. Per the germline V gene, CDR1 is SGHTA and CDR2 is FQGNSA. Trimming removed 10 bases at V and 7 bases at J, with 14 bases between.

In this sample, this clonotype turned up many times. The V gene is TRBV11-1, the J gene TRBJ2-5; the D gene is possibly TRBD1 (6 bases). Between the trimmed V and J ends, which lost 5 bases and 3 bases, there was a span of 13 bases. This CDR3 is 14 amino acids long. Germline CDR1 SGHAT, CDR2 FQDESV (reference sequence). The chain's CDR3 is CASSLNRAEETQYF. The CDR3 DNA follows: TGTGCCAGCAGCCTGAACAGGGCGGAAGAGACCCAGTACTTC.

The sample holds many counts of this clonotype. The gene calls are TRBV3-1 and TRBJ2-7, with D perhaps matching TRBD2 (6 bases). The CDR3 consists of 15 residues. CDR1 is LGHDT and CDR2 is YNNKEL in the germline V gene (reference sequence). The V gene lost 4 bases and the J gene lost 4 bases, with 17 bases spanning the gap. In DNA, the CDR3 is TGTGCCAGCAGCCCACAAGGGCCTGGGGGGTACGAGCAGTACTTC. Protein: CASSPQGPGGYEQYF.

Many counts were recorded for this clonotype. Written as DNA, the CDR3 is TGTGCCAGCTCAGCCCTCACAGGGGGAGACACAGATACGCAGTATTTT. Residues: CASSALTGGDTDTQYF. The chain employs TRBV18 and TRBJ2-3; 8 bases are shared with TRBD1. The CDR3 has 16 amino acids. Germline trimming cut 5 bases from V and 2 bases from J; bases unmatched to any gene: 9. In germline, CDR1 is KGHSH, CDR2 LQKENI.

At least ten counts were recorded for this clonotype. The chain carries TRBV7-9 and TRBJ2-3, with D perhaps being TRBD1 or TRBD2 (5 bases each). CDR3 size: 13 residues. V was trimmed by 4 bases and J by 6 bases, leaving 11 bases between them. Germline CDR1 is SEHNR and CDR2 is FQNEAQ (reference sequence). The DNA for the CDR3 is TGTGCCAGCAGCTCGGGACCGCCGGATACGCAGTATTTT. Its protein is CASSSGPPDTQYF.

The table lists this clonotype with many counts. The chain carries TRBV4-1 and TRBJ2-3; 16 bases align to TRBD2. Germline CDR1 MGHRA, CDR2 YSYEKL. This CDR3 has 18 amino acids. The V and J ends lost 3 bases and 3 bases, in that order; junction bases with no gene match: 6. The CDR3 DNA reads TGCGCCAGCAGCCAGGGGACTAGCGGGGGGGCCGGTACAGATACGCAGTATTTT. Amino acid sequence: CASSQGTSGGAGTDTQYF.

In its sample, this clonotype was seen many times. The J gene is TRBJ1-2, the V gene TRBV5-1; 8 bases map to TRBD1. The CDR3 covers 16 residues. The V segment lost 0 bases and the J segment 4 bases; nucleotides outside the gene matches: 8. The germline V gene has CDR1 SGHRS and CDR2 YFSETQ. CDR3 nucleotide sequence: TGCGCCAGCAGCTTGGGTGGGACAGGCCAAGGCTATGGCTACACCTTC. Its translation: CASSLGGTGQGYGYTF.

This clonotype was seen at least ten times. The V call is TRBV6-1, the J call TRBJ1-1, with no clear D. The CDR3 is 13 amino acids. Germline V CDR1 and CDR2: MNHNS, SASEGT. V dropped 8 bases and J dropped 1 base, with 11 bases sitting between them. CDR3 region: CASHLRQNTEAFF. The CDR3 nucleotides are TGTGCCAGCCATTTGCGTCAGAACACTGAAGCTTTCTTT.

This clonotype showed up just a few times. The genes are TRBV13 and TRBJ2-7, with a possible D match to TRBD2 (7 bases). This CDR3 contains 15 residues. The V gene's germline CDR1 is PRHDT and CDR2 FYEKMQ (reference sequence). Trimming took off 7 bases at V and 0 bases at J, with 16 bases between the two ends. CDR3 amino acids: CASTPEGGSSYEQYF. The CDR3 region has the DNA TGTGCCAGCACCCCTGAGGGGGGGAGCTCCTACGAGCAGTACTTC. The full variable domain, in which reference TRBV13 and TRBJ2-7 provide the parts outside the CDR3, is AAGVIQSPRHLIKEKRETATLKCYPIPRHDTVYWYQQGPGQDPQFLISFYEKMQSDKGSIPDRFSAQQFSDYHSELNMSSLELGDSALYFCASTPEGGSSYEQYFGPGTRLTVT.

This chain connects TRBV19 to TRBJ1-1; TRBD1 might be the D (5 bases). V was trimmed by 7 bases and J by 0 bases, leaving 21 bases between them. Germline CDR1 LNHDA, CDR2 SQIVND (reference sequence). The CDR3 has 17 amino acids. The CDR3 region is CASIVGGHDVVNTEAFF. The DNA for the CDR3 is TGTGCCAGTATCGTTGGGGGTCATGACGTGGTGAACACTGAAGCTTTCTTT.

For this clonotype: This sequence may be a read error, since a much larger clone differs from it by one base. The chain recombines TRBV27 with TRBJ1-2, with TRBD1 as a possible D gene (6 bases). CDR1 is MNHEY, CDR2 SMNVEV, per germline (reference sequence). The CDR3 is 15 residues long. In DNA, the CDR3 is TGTGCCTGCAGCCGCACAGGGAGAAATAACTATGGCTACACCTTC. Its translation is CACSRTGRNNYGYTF.

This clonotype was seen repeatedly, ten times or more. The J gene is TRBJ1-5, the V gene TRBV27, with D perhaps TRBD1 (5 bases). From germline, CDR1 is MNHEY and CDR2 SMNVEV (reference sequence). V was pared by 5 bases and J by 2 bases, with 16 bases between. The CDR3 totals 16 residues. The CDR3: CASSPERRGGNQPQHF. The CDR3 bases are TGTGCCAGCAGTCCCGAACGGAGGGGTGGCAATCAGCCCCAGCATTTT.

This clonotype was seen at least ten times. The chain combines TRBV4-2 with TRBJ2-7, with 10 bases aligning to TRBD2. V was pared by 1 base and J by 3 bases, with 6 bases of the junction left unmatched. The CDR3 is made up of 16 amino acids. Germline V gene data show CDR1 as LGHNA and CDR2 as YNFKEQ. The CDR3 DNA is TGTGCCAGCAGCCAAGTTGATTGGACTAGCGGCTACGAGCAGTACTTC. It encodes CASSQVDWTSGYEQYF.

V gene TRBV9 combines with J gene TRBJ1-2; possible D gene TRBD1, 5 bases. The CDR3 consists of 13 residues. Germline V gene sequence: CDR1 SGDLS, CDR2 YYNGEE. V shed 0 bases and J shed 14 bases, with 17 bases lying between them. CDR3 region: CASSVGGGGKETF. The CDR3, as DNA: TGTGCCAGCAGCGTAGGAGGCGGGGGAAAGGAAACCTTC.

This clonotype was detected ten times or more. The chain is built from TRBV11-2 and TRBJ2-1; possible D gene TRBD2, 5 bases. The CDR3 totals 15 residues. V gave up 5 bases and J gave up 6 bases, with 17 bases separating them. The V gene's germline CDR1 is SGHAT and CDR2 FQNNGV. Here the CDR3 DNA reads TGTGCCAGCAGCGTAGGACGGGGAAGTCGCAATGAGCAGTTCTTC. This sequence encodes CASSVGRGSRNEQFF.

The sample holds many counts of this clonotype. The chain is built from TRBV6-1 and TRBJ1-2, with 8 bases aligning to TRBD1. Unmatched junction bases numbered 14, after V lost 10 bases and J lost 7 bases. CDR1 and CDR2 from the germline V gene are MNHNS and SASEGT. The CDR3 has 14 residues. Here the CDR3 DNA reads TGTGCCACCACGATCCCGCAGGGGGCGGGTGGCTACACCTTC. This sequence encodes CATTIPQGAGGYTF.

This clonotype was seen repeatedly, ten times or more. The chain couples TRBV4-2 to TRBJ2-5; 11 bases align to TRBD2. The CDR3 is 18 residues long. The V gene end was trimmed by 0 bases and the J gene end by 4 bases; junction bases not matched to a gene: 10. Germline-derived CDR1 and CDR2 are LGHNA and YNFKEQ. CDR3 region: CASSQDLIAGGRVETQYF. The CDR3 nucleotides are TGTGCCAGCAGCCAAGACCTAATAGCGGGGGGGAGAGTAGAGACCCAGTACTTC.

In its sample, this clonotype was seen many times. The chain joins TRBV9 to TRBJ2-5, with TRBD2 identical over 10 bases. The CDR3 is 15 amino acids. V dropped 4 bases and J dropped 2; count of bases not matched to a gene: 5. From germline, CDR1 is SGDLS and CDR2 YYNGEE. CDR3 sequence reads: CASSPSGGSQETQYF. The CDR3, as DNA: TGTGCCAGCAGCCCTAGCGGGGGTTCGCAAGAGACCCAGTACTTC.